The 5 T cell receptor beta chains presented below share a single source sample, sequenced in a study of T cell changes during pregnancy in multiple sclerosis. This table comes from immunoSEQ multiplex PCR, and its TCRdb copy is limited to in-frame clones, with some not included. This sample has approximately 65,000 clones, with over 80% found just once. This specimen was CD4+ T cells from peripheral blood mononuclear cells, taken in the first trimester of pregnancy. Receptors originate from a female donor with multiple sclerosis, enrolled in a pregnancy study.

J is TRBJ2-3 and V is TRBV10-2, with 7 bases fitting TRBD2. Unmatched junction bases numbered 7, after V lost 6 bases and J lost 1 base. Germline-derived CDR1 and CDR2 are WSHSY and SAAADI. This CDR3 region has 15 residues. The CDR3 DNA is TGCGCCAGCAGGGCCCGGGGGGAGGGCACAGATACGCAGTATTTT. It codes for CASRARGEGTDTQYF.

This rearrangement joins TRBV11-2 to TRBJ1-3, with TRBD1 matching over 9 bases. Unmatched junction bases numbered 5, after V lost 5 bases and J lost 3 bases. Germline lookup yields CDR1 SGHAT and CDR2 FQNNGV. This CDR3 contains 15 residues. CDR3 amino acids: CASSRTGGHGNTIYF. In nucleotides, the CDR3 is TGTGCCAGCAGCCGAACAGGGGGCCATGGAAACACCATATATTTT.

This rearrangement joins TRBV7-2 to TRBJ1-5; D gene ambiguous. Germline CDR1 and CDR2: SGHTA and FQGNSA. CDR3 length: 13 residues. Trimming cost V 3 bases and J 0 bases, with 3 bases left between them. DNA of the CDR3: TGTGCCAGCAGCTTTTATAGCAATCAGCCCCAGCATTTT. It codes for CASSFYSNQPQHF.

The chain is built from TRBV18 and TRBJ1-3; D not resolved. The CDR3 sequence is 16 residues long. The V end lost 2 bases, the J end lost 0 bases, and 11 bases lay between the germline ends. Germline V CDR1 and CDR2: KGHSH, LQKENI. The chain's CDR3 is CASSPNRASSGNTIYF. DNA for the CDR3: TGTGCCAGCTCACCAAATCGAGCGAGCTCTGGAAACACCATATATTTT.

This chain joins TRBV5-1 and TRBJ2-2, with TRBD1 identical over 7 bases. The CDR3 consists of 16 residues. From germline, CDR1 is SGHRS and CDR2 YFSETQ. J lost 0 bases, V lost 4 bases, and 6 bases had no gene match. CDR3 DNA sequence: TGCGCCAGCAGCCTCCAAGGGGGCCCGAACACCGGGGAGCTGTTTTTT. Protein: CASSLQGGPNTGELFF.